One T cell receptor beta chain is described in this entry. A library of TCRbeta sequences, prepared with unique molecular identifiers, was generated. Using its own MiXCR run on the PCR reads, TCRdb lists one record per CDR3 protein. The data hold 380,000 or so distinct CDR3 sequences, with about 14% observed a single time. Germline V gene data show CDR1 as MNHNS and CDR2 as SASEGT. The CDR3 is made up of 14 amino acids. Trimming pared 1 base from V and 5 bases from J, leaving 9 bases between. This specimen belongs to a study of T-cell reconstitution after alpha-beta-depleted transplantation in children.

The rearrangement links TRBV6-1 to TRBJ1-5, with D hard to call. The clonotype comes from a human donor who donated a stem cell graft to a child with Fanconi anemia. The material was PBMCs, obtained from the stem cell graft. The CDR3, as DNA: TGTGCCAGCAGTGAAGTGGTAGCGCATCAGCCCCAGCATTTT. Translating gives CASSEVVAHQPQHF.